This TCR beta chain was identified in a study of PD-L1 blockade in urothelial cancer. Overall study results and limits: In blood sampled pretreatment, TCR clonality below the median predicted better survival.

Time point defined: peripheral blood 6 weeks after treatment start. Disease in patients was locally advanced or metastatic urothelial carcinoma. There were between 1 and 8 samples from each patient, taken pretreatment and on-treatment. TCRdb keeps only in-frame clones here, not all; method: immunoSEQ multiplex PCR. This sample carries around 50,000 clones, roughly 88% of them seen once, and the ten largest clones take under 2.5%. This clone was counted only a few times. Its target is unknown. This TCR derives from a man in his fifties with urothelial cancer. The input for sequencing was PBMCs, taken around atezolizumab (anti-PD-L1) treatment.

CDR3 sequence reads: CASRPRQGKHTEAFF. The CDR3 DNA sequence: TGTGCCAGCAGACCTCGACAGGGAAAACATACTGAAGCTTTCTTT. The chain is built from TRBV7-9 and TRBJ1-1; 7 nucleotides agree with TRBD1. The length of the CDR3 is 15 residues. After removal of 6 bases from V and 5 bases from J, the junction contained 12 bases not matched to a gene. Germline CDR1 and CDR2: SEHNR and FQNEAQ (reference sequence). The full variable domain, in which reference TRBV7-9 and TRBJ1-1 provide the parts outside the CDR3, is DTGVSQNPRHKITKRGQNVTFRCDPISEHNRLYWYRQTLGQGPEFLTYFQNEAQLEKSRLLSDRFSAERPKGSFSTLEIQRTEQGDSAMYLCASRPRQGKHTEAFFGQGTRLTVV.